This T cell receptor (beta chain) was recovered during a study of cytomegalovirus exposure and HLA in healthy donors. Across the study: As an earlier analysis found, 150 million to 200 million T cells yielded about 120 million unique TCR beta sequences. Overall study findings and caveats: It is likely that the observed cluster of highly shared sequence variants was a sequencing artifact. A few CMV-associated chains were confirmed in vitro to be specific for CMV antigens.

It was with 60 Vbeta and 13 Jbeta primers that the PCR ran. The method was immunoSEQ multiplex PCR; TCRdb's version includes in-frame clones alone and lacks a portion of them. Counted here are under 200,000 clones, roughly 76% occurring once; the ten biggest clones make up about 1.3%. A word on this clone: As yet, its antigen is unknown.

The CDR3 contains 14 residues. V was clipped by 5 bases and J by 4 bases; unmatched bases: 5. The germline CDR1 and CDR2 sequences are WNHNN and SYGVQD (reference sequence). Sequencing was done on a sample of PBMCs. The rearrangement uses TRBV10-1 and TRBJ1-5, with 7 bases that match TRBD1. The receptor comes from a man in his 60s in good health and CMV-seronegative. CDR3: CASSSGQINQPQHF. CDR3 DNA: TGCGCCAGCAGTTCGGGACAGATTAATCAGCCCCAGCATTTT.